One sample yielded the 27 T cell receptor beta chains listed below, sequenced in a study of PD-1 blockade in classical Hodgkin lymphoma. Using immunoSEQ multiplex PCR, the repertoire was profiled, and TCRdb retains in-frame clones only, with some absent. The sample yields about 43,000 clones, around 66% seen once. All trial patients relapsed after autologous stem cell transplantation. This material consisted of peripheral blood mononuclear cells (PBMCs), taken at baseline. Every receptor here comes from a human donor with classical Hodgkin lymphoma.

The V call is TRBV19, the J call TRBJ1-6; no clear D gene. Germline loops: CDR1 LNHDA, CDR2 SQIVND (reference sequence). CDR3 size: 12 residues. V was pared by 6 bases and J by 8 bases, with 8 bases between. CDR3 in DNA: TGTGCCAGTAGACTCCGGGATTCACCCCTCCACTTT. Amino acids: CASRLRDSPLHF.

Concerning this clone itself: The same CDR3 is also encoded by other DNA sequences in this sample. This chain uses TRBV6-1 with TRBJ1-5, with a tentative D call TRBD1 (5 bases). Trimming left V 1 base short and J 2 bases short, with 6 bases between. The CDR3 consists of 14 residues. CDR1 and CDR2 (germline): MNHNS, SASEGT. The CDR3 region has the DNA TGTGCCAGCAGTGAAGGAGGGGGCAATCAGCCCCAGCATTTT. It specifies CASSEGGGNQPQHF.

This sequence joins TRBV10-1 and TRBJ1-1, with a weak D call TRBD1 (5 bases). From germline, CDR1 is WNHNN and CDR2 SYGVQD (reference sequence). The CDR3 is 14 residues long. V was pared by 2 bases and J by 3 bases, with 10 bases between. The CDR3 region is CASSERGDYTEAFF. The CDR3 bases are TGCGCCAGCAGTGAGCGGGGGGACTACACTGAAGCTTTCTTT.

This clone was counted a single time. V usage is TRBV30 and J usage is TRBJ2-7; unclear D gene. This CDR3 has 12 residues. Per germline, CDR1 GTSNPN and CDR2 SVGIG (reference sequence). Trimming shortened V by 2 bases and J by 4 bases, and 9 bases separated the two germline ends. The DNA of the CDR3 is TGTGCCTGGAGTTTATCCTTATACGAGCAGTACTTC. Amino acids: CAWSLSLYEQYF.

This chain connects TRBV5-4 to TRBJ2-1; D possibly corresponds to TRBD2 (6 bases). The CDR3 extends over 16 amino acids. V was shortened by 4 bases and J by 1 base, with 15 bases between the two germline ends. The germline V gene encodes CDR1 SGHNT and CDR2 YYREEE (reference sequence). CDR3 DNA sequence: TGTGCCAGCAGCCCCGAATTAGCGGTTTCCTACAATGAGCAGTTCTTC. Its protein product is CASSPELAVSYNEQFF.

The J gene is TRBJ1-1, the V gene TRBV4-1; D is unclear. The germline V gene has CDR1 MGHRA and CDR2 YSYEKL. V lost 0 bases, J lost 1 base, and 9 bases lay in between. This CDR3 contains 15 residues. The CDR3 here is CASSQEPGSNTEAFF. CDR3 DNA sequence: TGCGCCAGCAGCCAAGAGCCGGGATCGAACACTGAAGCTTTCTTT.

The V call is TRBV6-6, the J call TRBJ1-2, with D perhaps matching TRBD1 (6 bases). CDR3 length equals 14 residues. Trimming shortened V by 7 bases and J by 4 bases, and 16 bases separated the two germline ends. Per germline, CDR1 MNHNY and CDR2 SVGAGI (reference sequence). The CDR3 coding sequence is TGTGCCAGCATGGAGTTGGGGGGGCCCTATGGCTACACCTTC. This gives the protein CASMELGGPYGYTF.

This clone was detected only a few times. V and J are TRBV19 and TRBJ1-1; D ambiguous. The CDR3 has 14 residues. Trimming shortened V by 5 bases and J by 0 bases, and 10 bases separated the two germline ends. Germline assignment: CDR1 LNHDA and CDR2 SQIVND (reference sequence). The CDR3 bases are TGTGCCAGTAGTGGAGGGATGTTGAACACTGAAGCTTTCTTT. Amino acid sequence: CASSGGMLNTEAFF.

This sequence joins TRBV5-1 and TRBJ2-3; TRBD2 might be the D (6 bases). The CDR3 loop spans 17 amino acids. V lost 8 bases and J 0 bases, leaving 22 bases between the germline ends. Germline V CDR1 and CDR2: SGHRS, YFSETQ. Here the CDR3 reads CASRFAGTPLSTDTQYF. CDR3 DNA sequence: TGCGCCAGTCGATTCGCGGGAACCCCCCTCAGCACAGATACGCAGTATTTT. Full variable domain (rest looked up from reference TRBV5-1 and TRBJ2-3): KAGVTQTPRYLIKTRGQQVTLSCSPISGHRSVSWYQQTPGQGLQFLFEYFSETQRNKGNFPGRFSGRQFSNSRSEMNVSTLELGDSALYLCASRFAGTPLSTDTQYFGPGTRLTVL.

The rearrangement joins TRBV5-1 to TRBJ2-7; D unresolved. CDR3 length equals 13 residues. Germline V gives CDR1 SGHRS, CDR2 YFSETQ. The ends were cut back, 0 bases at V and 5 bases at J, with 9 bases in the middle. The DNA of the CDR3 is TGCGCCAGCAGCTTGGCCGCAGCTGACGAGCAGTACTTC. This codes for CASSLAAADEQYF.

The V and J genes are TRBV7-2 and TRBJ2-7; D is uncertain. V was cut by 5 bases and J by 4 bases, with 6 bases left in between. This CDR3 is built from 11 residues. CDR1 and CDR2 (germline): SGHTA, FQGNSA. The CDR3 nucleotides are TGTGCCAGCAGCATGAAATACGAGCAGTACTTC. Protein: CASSMKYEQYF.

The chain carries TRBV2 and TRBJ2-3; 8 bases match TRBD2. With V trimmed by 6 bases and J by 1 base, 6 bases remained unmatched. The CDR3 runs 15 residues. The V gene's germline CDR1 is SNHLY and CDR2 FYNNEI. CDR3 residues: CASSALLAGTDTQYF. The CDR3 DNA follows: TGTGCCAGCAGCGCACTACTAGCGGGCACAGATACGCAGTATTTT.

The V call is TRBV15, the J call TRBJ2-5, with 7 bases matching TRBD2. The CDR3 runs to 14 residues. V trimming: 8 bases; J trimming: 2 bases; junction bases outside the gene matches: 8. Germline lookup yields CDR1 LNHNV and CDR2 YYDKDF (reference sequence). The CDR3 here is CATGIGGTQETQYF. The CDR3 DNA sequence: TGTGCCACCGGGATCGGGGGGACGCAAGAGACCCAGTACTTC.

The DNA of the CDR3 is TGTGCCAGCAGCTTAGATATGAGAGCTAACTATGGCTACACCTTC. Translating it yields CASSLDMRANYGYTF. The V and J genes are TRBV7-9 and TRBJ1-2; D unclear. V was clipped by 1 base and J by 0 bases, with 9 bases between them. The CDR3 loop spans 15 amino acids. Germline CDR1 reads SEHNR; CDR2 reads FQNEAQ (reference sequence).

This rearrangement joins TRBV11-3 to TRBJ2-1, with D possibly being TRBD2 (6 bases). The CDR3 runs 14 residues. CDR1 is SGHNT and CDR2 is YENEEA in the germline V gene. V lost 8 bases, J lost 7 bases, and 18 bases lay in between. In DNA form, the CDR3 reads TGTGCCAGCGGTAATTCGGGAGCCCGGAATGAGCAGTTCTTC. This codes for CASGNSGARNEQFF.

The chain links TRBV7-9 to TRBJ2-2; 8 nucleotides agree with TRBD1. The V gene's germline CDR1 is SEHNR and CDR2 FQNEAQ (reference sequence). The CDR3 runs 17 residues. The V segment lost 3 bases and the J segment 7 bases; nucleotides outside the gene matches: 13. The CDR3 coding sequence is TGTGCCAGCAGCTTTCCTCGATTCGGGACAGGAATCGGGGAGCTGTTTTTT. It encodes CASSFPRFGTGIGELFF.

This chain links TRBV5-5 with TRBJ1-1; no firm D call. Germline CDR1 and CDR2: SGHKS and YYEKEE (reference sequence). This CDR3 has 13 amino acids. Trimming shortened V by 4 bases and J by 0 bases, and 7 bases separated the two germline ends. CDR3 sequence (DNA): TGTGCCAGCAGCCCCTTTATGAACACTGAAGCTTTCTTT. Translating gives CASSPFMNTEAFF.

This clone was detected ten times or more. The CDR3 nucleotides are TGTGCCAGCAGCCCCGGGACTAACATTCAGTACTTC. Translated, it gives CASSPGTNIQYF. J is TRBJ2-4 and V is TRBV5-6; the D gene is possibly TRBD2 (6 bases). The CDR3 length is 12 residues. V lost 4 bases and J lost 7, with 9 bases in between. Germline V gives CDR1 SGHDT, CDR2 YYEEEE. The whole variable domain, remainder taken from reference TRBV5-6 and TRBJ2-4, is DAGVTQSPTHLIKTRGQQVTLRCSPKSGHDTVSWYQQALGQGPQFIFQYYEEEERQRGNFPDRFSGHQFPNYSSELNVNALLLGDSALYLCASSPGTNIQYFGAGTRLSVL.

The CDR3 here is CASSLDGRSNQPQHF. In DNA, the CDR3 is TGCGCCAGCAGCTTGGATGGGAGAAGCAATCAGCCCCAGCATTTT. The V call is TRBV5-1, the J call TRBJ1-5; no firm D call. Trimming removed 0 bases from V and 1 base from J, with 8 bases in between. The V gene's germline CDR1 is SGHRS and CDR2 YFSETQ. This CDR3 is 15 amino acids long. The variable domain in full, completed from reference TRBV5-1 and TRBJ1-5, reads KAGVTQTPRYLIKTRGQQVTLSCSPISGHRSVSWYQQTPGQGLQFLFEYFSETQRNKGNFPGRFSGRQFSNSRSEMNVSTLELGDSALYLCASSLDGRSNQPQHFGDGTRLSIL.

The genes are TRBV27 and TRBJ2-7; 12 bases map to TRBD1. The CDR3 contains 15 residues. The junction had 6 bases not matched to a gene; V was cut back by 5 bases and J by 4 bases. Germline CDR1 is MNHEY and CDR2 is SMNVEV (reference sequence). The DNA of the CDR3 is TGTGCCAGCAGTCTCCGGGACAGGGGGCCTTACGAGCAGTACTTC. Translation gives CASSLRDRGPYEQYF.

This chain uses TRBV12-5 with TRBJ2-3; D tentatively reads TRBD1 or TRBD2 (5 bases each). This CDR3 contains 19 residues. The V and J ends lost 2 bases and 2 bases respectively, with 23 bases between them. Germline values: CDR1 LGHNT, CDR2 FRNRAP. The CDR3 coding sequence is TGTGCTAGTGGTTTGATCCTAGACGGGACCATCCTAAACACAGATACGCAGTATTTT. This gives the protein CASGLILDGTILNTDTQYF.

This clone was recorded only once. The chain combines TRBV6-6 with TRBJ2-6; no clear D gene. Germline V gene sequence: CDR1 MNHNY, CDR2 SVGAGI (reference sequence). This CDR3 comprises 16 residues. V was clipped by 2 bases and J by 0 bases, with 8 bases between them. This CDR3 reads CASSYDFLSGANVLTF. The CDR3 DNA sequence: TGTGCCAGCAGTTACGATTTCCTCTCTGGGGCCAACGTCCTGACTTTC.

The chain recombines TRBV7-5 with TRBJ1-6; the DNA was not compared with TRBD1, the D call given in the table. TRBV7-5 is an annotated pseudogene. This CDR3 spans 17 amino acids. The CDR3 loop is CVRSLAKMGQTNSPLHF. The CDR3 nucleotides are TGTGTCAGAAGCTTAGCCAAGATGGGACAGACCAATTCACCCCTCCACTTT.

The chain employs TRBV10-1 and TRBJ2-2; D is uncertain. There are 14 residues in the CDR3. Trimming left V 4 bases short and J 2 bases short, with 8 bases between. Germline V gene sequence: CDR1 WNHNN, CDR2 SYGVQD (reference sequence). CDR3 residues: CASSAGPNTGELFF. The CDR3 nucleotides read TGCGCCAGCAGTGCCGGACCAAACACCGGGGAGCTGTTTTTT.

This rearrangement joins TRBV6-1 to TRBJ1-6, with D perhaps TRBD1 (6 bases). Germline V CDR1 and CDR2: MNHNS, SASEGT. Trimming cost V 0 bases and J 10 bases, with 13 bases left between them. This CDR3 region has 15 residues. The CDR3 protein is CASSEASGVRSPLHF. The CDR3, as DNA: TGTGCCAGCAGTGAAGCGTCAGGGGTAAGGTCACCCCTCCACTTT.

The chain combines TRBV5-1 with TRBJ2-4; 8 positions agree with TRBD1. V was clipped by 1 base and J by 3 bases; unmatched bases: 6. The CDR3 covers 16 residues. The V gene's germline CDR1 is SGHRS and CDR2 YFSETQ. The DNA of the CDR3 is TGCGCCAGCAGCTTGCAGGGGGCGGTGGGCAAAAACATTCAGTACTTC. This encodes CASSLQGAVGKNIQYF.

The CDR3 bases are TGTGCCAGCAGCTTAAATACCGGGACAGGCACTGAAGCTTTCTTT. As protein: CASSLNTGTGTEAFF. V usage is TRBV7-3 and J usage is TRBJ1-1, with TRBD1 matching over 8 bases. This CDR3 has 15 amino acids. Germline CDR1 and CDR2: SGHTA and FQGTGA. J lost 4 bases, V lost 1 base, and 5 bases had no gene match.